The entry below describes one T cell receptor beta chain. What it binds is unknown. These data come from a study of cytomegalovirus exposure and HLA in healthy donors. Sequenced by immunoSEQ multiplex PCR; TCRdb stores in-frame clones only, minus some. The sample consists of 160,000 or so clones, 85% of them appearing once. V was pared by 4 bases and J by 1 base, with 10 bases between. Per germline, CDR1 LGHNA and CDR2 YSLEER. This CDR3 has 14 amino acids. Points from the study as a whole: First-cohort TCR clusters were later found to tend to co-occur in the 120 validation repertoires. The study flagged some 180 TCR beta chains as cytomegalovirus-associated.

The chain carries TRBV4-3 and TRBJ1-1, with D possibly TRBD1 on 6 matching bases. This TCR came from a man aged 30-40 years in good health and CMV-seropositive. The sequencing input was PBMCs. The CDR3 bases are TGCGCCAGCAGCCGACAGACAGGGAACACTGAAGCTTTCTTT. Amino acids: CASSRQTGNTEAFF.